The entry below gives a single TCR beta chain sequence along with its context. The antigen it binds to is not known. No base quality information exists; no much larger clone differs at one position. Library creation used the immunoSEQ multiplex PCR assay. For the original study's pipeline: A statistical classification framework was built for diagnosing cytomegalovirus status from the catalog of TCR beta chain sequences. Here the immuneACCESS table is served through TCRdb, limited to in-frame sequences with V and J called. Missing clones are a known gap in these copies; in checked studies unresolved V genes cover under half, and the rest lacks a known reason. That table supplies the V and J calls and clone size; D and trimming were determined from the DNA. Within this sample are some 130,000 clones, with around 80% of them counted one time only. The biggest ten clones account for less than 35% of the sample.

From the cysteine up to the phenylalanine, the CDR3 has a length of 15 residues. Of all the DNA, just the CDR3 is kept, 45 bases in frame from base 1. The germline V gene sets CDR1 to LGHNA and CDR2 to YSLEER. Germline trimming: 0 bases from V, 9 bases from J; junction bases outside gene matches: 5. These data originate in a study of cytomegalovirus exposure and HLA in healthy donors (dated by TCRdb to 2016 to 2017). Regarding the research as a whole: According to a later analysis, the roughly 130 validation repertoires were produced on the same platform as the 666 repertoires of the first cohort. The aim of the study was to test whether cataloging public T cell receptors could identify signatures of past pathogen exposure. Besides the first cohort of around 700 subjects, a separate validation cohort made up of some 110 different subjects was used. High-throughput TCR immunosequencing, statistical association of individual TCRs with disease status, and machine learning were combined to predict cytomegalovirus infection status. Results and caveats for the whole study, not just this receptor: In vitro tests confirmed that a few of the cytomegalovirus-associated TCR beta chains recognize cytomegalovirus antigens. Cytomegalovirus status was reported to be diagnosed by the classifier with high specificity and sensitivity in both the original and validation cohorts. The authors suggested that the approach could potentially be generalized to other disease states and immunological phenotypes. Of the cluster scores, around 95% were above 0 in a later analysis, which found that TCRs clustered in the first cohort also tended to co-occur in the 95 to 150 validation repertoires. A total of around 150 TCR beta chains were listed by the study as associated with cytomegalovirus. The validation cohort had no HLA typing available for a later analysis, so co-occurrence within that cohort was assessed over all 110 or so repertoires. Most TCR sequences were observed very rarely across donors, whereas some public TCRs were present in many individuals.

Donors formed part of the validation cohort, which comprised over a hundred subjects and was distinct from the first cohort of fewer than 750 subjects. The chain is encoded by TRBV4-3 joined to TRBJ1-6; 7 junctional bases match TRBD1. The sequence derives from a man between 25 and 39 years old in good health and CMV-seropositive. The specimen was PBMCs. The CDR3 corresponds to CASSQDKGAGSPLHF. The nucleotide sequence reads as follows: TGCGCCAGCAGCCAAGACAAGGGGGCAGGTTCACCCCTCCACTTT.